This T cell receptor beta chain was recorded in a study of CD8 T cells in ankylosing spondylitis. Findings of the study overall: The authors found the disease-linked clones to be CD8+ and relatively rare in peripheral blood. Made up of 7 to 9 highly homologous variants, a TCR beta motif appeared characteristic of ankylosing spondylitis blood.

One entry per CDR3 protein results from TCRdb running MiXCR on the 5' RACE reads. The table includes over 75,000 distinct CDR3 sequences, about 9.1% detected once. This clonotype has more than one count but fewer than ten. Its specificity is unknown. This CDR3 has 14 residues. Germline values: CDR1 SGHTA, CDR2 FQGNSA. Between the trimmed V and J ends, which lost 1 base and 0 bases, there was a span of 7 bases. The sample comprised blood, either unsorted or a sorted T cell fraction (not recorded which). This receptor was taken from a male donor with ankylosing spondylitis or in good health (not recorded which). The V call is TRBV7-2, the J call TRBJ2-7; D remains ambiguous. CDR3 nucleotide sequence: TGTGCCAGCAGCTTAGATGGGATCTCCTACGAGCAGTACTTC. Its protein is CASSLDGISYEQYF.